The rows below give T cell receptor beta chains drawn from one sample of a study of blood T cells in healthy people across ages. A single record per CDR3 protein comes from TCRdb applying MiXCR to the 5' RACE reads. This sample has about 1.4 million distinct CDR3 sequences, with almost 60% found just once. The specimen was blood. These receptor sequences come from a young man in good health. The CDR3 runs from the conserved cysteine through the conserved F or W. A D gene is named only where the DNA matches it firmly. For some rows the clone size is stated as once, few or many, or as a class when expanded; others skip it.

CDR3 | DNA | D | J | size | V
CSVEESGGNTF | TGCAGCGTTGAAGAGTCAGGGGGCAACACCTTC | TRBD1 | TRBJ1-2 | - | TRBV29-1
CASMETGGVNIQYF | TGCGCCAGCATGGAGACAGGGGGCGTCAACATTCAGTACTTC | TRBD1 | TRBJ2-4 | - | TRBV5-1
CATSDQGRDYNEQFF | TGTGCCACCAGTGACCAAGGGCGAGACTACAATGAGCAGTTCTTC | - | TRBJ2-1 | - | TRBV24-1
CSASPWLAGVKTGELFF | TGCAGTGCTAGCCCCTGGCTAGCGGGAGTTAAGACCGGGGAGCTGTTTTTT | TRBD2 | TRBJ2-2 | - | TRBV20-1
CASSQVTSGLGGDTQYF | TGTGCCAGCAGCCAAGTCACCTCAGGTCTGGGGGGAGATACGCAGTATTTT | - | TRBJ2-3 | - | TRBV14
CASSLGSGLAATYEQYF | TGTGCCAGCAGCTTAGGATCTGGACTAGCGGCCACCTACGAGCAGTACTTC | TRBD2 | TRBJ2-7 | few | TRBV11-2
CASSFPRVSGNTIYF | TGTGCCAGCAGCTTCCCCCGGGTCTCTGGAAACACCATATATTTT | - | TRBJ1-3 | few | TRBV7-9
CSVEGGTGADTQYF | TGCAGCGTTGAAGGAGGGACCGGGGCAGATACGCAGTATTTT | - | TRBJ2-3 | - | TRBV29-1
CASSRLDRGGEEQYF | TGTGCCAGCAGCCGCCTGGACAGGGGAGGGGAAGAGCAGTACTTC | TRBD1 | TRBJ2-5 | - | TRBV14
CASSRSQGYEQPQHF | TGTGCCAGCTCTCGGAGCCAGGGGTACGAGCAGCCCCAGCATTTT | - | TRBJ1-5 | - | TRBV7-9
CASSYSSYGQYF | TGTGCCAGCAGTTACTCATCCTACGGGCAGTACTTC | - | TRBJ2-7 | - | TRBV6-6
CASSLGVKGSPLHF | TGTGCCAGCAGCCTTGGAGTTAAGGGCTCACCCCTCCACTTT | - | TRBJ1-6 | - | TRBV27
CASSDVAGGRFF | TGTGCCAGCAGTGATGTCGCGGGCGGTAGGTTCTTC | - | TRBJ2-1 | - | TRBV2
CASSSPPRSDEQYF | TGTGCCAGCAGCTCACCACCCAGGAGCGATGAGCAGTACTTC | - | TRBJ2-5 | once | TRBV7-9
CASSQMEWGSYEQYF | TGTGCCAGCAGCCAAATGGAGTGGGGTTCCTACGAGCAGTACTTC | - | TRBJ2-7 | - | TRBV4-2
CSARDFGRDNSPLHF | TGCAGTGCTAGAGATTTTGGCAGGGATAATTCACCCCTCCACTTT | - | TRBJ1-6 | many | TRBV20-1
CASSVQGAADTQYF | TGTGCCAGCAGCGTCCAGGGGGCGGCAGATACGCAGTATTTT | TRBD1 | TRBJ2-3 | - | TRBV5-6
CASSIYLFYEQYF | TGTGCCAGTAGTATTTACCTCTTCTACGAGCAGTACTTC | - | TRBJ2-7 | many | TRBV19
CASSQTGTSGTKQFF | TGTGCCAGCAGCCAGACCGGGACTAGCGGGACGAAGCAGTTCTTC | TRBD2 | TRBJ2-1 | few | TRBV4-2
CASSQGLRLVAFF | TGTGCCAGCAGCCAAGGTCTTCGGTTAGTAGCTTTCTTT | - | TRBJ1-1 | - | TRBV3-1
CSVGDTQAYEQYF | TGCAGCGTTGGGGACACCCAAGCATACGAGCAGTACTTC | - | TRBJ2-7 | - | TRBV29-1
CSATDRGGGELFF | TGCAGTGCTACGGACAGGGGAGGCGGGGAGCTGTTTTTT | TRBD1 | TRBJ2-2 | once | TRBV20-1